A selection of T cell receptor beta chains follows, all from one sample in a study of cytomegalovirus exposure and HLA in healthy donors. The data were produced by immunoSEQ multiplex PCR, yet TCRdb's version contains in-frame clones alone and is incomplete. Its clone listing holds 200,000 to 250,000 clones. The sample consisted of PBMCs. Receptor source: a girl aged 2 to 10 in good health and CMV-seropositive. CDR3s include the opening cysteine and the closing phenylalanine or tryptophan. D genes are given only for firm matches.

v_gene,j_gene,d_gene,CDR3nt,CDR3aa
TRBV27,TRBJ1-1,TRBD1,TGTGCCAGCAGGGACAGGGGCAGTAACACTGAAGCTTTCTTT,CASRDRGSNTEAFF
TRBV5-6,TRBJ2-1,-,TGTGCCAGCAGCTGGGGGGACAATGAGCAGTTCTTC,CASSWGDNEQFF
TRBV29-1,TRBJ2-7,-,TGCAGCGTTGAAAAAGGAGACTCCTACGAGCAGTACTTC,CSVEKGDSYEQYF
TRBV7-9,TRBJ1-4,TRBD1,TGTGCCAGCAGCTTAGGGGACAGCCTGAATGAAAAACTGTTTTTT,CASSLGDSLNEKLFF
TRBV28,TRBJ1-5,TRBD1,TGTGCCACCACAGGGGGAGGCAATCAGCCCCAGCATTTT,CATTGGGNQPQHF
TRBV27,TRBJ1-5,TRBD1,TGTGCCAGCAAGACGGGACAGGGATACAATCAGCCCCAGCATTTT,CASKTGQGYNQPQHF
TRBV7-5,TRBJ2-2,-,TGTGTCAGAAGCTTAAGGAGGGAGGATTACACCGGGGAGCTGTTTTTT,CVRSLRREDYTGELFF
TRBV27,TRBJ2-1,-,TGTGCCAGCAGTTTCCAACCCCGGGACTGGCTCTACAATGAGCAGTTCTTC,CASSFQPRDWLYNEQFF
TRBV30,TRBJ2-5,TRBD2,TGTGCCTCTGAGTCTAGCGGGCGGGAGACCCAGTACTTC,CASESSGRETQYF
TRBV30,TRBJ2-7,TRBD2,TGTGCCTGGAGCCCACTAGCGGGAGAATACGAGCAGTACTTC,CAWSPLAGEYEQYF
TRBV9,TRBJ2-7,-,TGTGCCAGCAGCCCAGGGGCCTACGAGCAGTACTTC,CASSPGAYEQYF
TRBV5-4,TRBJ2-6,-,TGTGCCAGCAGTTACCGTACAGCCTCTGGGGCCAACGTCCTGACTTTC,CASSYRTASGANVLTF
TRBV5-1,TRBJ2-7,-,TGCGCCAGCAGCTTGGAACGGGTATACGAGCAGTACTTC,CASSLERVYEQYF
TRBV2,TRBJ2-5,-,TGTGCCAGCAGTGGCAGGCAGATGGCCCGAGAGACCCAGTACTTC,CASSGRQMARETQYF
TRBV19,TRBJ1-1,TRBD1,TGTGCCAGTGGACAGGGGGTCGGCACTGAAGCTTTCTTT,CASGQGVGTEAFF
TRBV28,TRBJ2-1,-,TGTGCCAGCAGTTCCTTGGAGGGGGGTGGCGGGGGTGTTCCCCGAAATGAGCAGTTCTTC,CASSSLEGGGGGVPRNEQFF
TRBV29-1,TRBJ1-1,TRBD1,TGCAGCTCTAACAGGGGGAACACTGAAGCTTTCTTT,CSSNRGNTEAFF
TRBV19,TRBJ1-1,-,TGTGCCAGTAGGTCTACAGGGTTCACTGAAGCTTTCTTT,CASRSTGFTEAFF
TRBV14,TRBJ1-1,-,TGTGCCAGCAGCCAAAATACAGGGAGAGGGACTGAAGCTTTCTTT,CASSQNTGRGTEAFF
TRBV27,TRBJ1-5,TRBD1,TGTGCCAGCAGTTTTACGACAGGGGGCAATCAGCCCCAGCATTTT,CASSFTTGGNQPQHF
TRBV7-9,TRBJ2-7,TRBD2,TGTGCCAGCAGCTTAGCGGTGGGGACTAGCGGGAGAGCGCCTTACGAGCAGTACTTC,CASSLAVGTSGRAPYEQYF
TRBV28,TRBJ1-2,-,TGTGCCAGCAGGGGGGGGGCAGGGGCCAAGGGCTACACCTTC,CASRGGAGAKGYTF
TRBV14,TRBJ2-7,TRBD2,TGTGCCAGCAGCCCCCGACTAGCGGAACACTACGAGCAGTACTTC,CASSPRLAEHYEQYF
TRBV5-1,TRBJ2-5,TRBD2,TGCGCCAGCAGCTTGAGCACGGGACTAGCGGGATCATGGGGAGAGACCCAGTACTTC,CASSLSTGLAGSWGETQYF